This paragraph reports one T cell receptor (beta chain). The specificity of this receptor is unknown. No clone much larger than this one lies a single base away; base qualities are absent. The sample comes from a study of T cell responses to AZD1222 COVID-19 vaccine (dated by TCRdb to the early 2020s). Regarding the study in general: A total of around 240 trial participants underwent TCR sequencing, of whom 207 had received two doses of AZD1222 and approximately 25 had received two doses of the MenACWY control vaccine. Enrollment into the trials was organized by age into subgroups of 18-55, 56-69 and 70-plus years, and those subgroups contained about 160, 30 and 59 TCR-sequenced participants, respectively.

CDR1 is given as LNHDA and CDR2 as SQIVND, both from the germline V gene (reference sequence). At the junction V is shortened by 3 bases and J by 1 base, with 9 bases in between. The CDR3 has 14 amino acids, counting the end cysteine and phenylalanine. The DNA shown is the 42-base CDR3, in frame from base 1. Summary of the overall study and its limitations: In the small 56-69-year group, the increase in depth fell short of significance, most likely because of low power. Vaccine-associated CD4 TCRs spanned the whole spike protein, with dominant responses in regions 160-218 and 743-854. Because no day 14 peak-response samples were available, repertoires were characterized only after the peak T cell response. A significant rise in spike-specific TCR breadth and depth was observed after two AZD1222 doses relative to day 0 and relative to MenACWY recipients. Participants were mostly white British and included more females than males, and it was suggested by the authors that clonal diversity may have been underestimated. Conclusions about previously exposed vaccinees are limited because only five to seven AZD1222 recipients were SARS-CoV-2 seropositive at baseline. Epitopes outside the regions mutated in the B.1.351 and B.1.1.7 variants were reportedly recognized by nearly half of the unique spike-specific TCRs.

According to the study, the label for this sample's time point signals: baseline before first vaccination. The treatment or condition tag for this specimen amounts to: meningococcal conjugate vaccine given as trial control. Vaccinee samples came from UK trials COV001 and COV002, including a single-blind randomized controlled phase 2/3 trial of AZD1222 (ChAdOx1 nCoV-19) in healthy adults. Trial participant PBMC samples were collected at day 0 and day 28 after the second dose for TCRbeta chain sequencing. The CDR3 regions of human TCRbeta chains were subjected to immunosequencing. The paper's data handling went like this. Repertoire TCRs were checked for matches against a reference library of SARS-CoV-2-specific TCRs that had been generated using the MIRA antigen-specificity platform. Breadth was defined as the fraction of unique TCRs that were SARS-CoV-2-associated, and depth was defined as the fraction of total T cells that were SARS-CoV-2-associated. Using the MIRA data, each spike-specific TCR was assigned both to the spike region to which the TCR was reactive and to a CD4 or CD8 class. Log10-transformed breadth and depth values were compared by one-way ANOVA with Sidak's multiple comparisons tests. TCRdb carries this immuneACCESS record with in-frame sequences only. Its versions omit some clonotypes, under half of them owing to an unresolved V gene in the studies checked, with the rest unexplained. V and J calls and clone size are copied from that table; D and trimming were computed from the DNA. Counted in this sample were roughly 140,000 clones; about 89% of them appeared once. Of the sample, approximately 2.9% is held by the ten largest clones.

The chain links TRBV19 with TRBJ1-1; a tentative D call is TRBD1 (5 bases match). The TCR was taken from an adult in good health. The input for sequencing was peripheral blood, taken on day 0 of MenACWY control vaccination. The bases are TGTGCCAGTAGTATTGGGGGGAGGAACACTGAAGCTTTCTTT. It codes for CASSIGGRNTEAFF.